This T cell receptor (beta chain) is from a study of T cell changes during pregnancy in multiple sclerosis. V lost 6 bases, J lost 0 bases, and 18 bases lay in between. Germline CDR1 SNHLY, CDR2 FYNNEI. This CDR3 has 17 residues. Sequencing was performed with immunoSEQ multiplex PCR; in TCRdb, only in-frame clones are kept and a portion is missing. Of approximately 130,000 clones in the sample, less than 97% were seen once. The input for sequencing was peripheral blood, taken after pregnancy. This chain connects TRBV2 to TRBJ2-1; no clear D gene. The receptor was derived from a female donor with multiple sclerosis, enrolled in a pregnancy study. The CDR3 loop reads CASSTNPQQSSYNEQFF. The CDR3 DNA reads as TGTGCCAGCAGCACAAACCCACAGCAGAGCTCCTACAATGAGCAGTTCTTC.